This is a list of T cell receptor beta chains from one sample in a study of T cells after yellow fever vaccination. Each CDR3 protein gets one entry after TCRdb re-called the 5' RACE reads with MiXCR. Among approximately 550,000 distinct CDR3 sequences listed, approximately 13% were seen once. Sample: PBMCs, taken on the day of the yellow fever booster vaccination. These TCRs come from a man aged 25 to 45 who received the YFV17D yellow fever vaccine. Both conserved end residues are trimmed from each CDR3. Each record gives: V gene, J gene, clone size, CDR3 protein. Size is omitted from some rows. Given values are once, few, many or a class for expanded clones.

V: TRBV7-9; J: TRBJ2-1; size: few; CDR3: ASSSPPRTSSYNEQF
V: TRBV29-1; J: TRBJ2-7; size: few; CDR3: SVLSPVASSYEQY
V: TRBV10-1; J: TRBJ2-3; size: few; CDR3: ASSDLDTQY
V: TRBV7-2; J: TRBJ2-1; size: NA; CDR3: ASSLGIHFEQF
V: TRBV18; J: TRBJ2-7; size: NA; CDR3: ASSPTRLGYEQY
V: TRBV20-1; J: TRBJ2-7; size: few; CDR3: SARVGREGHYEQY
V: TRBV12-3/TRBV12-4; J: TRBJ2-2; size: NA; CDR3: ASSLGSVKAGELF
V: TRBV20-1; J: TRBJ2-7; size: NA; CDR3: SARSQHYEQY
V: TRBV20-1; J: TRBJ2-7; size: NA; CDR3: SARLEIHEQY
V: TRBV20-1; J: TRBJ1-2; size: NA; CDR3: SALQSNYGYT
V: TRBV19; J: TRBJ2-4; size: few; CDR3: ASSPLLKDIQY
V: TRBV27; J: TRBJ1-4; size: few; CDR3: ASSLSGTGEKLF
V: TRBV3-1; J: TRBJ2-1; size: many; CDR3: ASSPSGGRNEQF
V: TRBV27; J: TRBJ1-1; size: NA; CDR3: ATLPPGTANTEAF
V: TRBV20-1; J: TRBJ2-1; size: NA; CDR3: SARGRGRALSSYNEQF
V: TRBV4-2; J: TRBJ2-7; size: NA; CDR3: ASSQENSGLYEQY
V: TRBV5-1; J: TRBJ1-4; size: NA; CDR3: ASSLDTTRKEKLF
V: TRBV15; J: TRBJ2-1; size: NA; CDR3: ATSRDRANNEQF
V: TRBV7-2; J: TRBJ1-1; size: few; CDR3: ASSLVADRGTAEAF
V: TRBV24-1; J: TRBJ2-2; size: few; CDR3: ATSAGYTGELF
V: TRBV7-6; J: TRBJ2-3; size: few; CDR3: ASQGSYGTDTQY
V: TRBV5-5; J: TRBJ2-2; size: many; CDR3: ASSSGLAPNTGELF
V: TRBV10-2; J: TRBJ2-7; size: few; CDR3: ASSEPLTSGATYEQY
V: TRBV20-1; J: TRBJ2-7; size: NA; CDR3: SALVTGTLTYEQY
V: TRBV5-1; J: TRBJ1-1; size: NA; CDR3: ASSLRGAEAF
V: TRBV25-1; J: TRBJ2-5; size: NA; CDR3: ASSDTRTPQETQY
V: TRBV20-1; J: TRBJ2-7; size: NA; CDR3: SARGREPPRYEQY
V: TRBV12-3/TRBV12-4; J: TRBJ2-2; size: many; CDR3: ASSFGNTGELF
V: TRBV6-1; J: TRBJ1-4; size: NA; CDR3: ASRPGRGDTNEKLF
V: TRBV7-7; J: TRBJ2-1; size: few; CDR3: ASSRDQSSYNEQF
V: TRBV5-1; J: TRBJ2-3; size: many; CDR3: ASSRQGQDTQY
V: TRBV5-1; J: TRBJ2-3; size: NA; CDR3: ASSLQGALSTDTQY
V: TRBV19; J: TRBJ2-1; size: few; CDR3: ASSIGLAGASEQF
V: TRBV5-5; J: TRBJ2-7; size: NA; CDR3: ASSQDRVPYEQY
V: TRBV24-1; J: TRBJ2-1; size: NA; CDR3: ATSGQGKGNEQF
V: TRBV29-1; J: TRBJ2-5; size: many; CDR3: SARRAEETQY
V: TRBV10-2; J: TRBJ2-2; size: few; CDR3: ASRDPGNGGELF